The source of this T cell receptor (beta chain) is a study of regulatory T cells in long-lasting Graves disease. Study overall: Treatment with antithyroid drugs for over 5 years, together with positive TSH receptor antibodies, meant persistent Graves' disease.

A word on this clonotype: The antigen remains unidentified.

As to time point: persistent/refractory GD, antithyroid drugs over 5 years with positive TRAb. The TCR library used RNA extracted from PBMCs. Arm-PCR of CDR3 regions and iRepertoire HTBI primers were used to build TCR beta libraries. TCRdb passed the multiplex PCR reads through MiXCR, listing each CDR3 protein once. Here the sample spans around 430,000 distinct CDR3 sequences, less than 25% being singletons. Trimming removed 5 bases at V and 5 bases at J, with 13 bases between. Germline CDR1 is SGHAT and CDR2 is FQNNGV. This CDR3 is 13 amino acids long. Study-wide results and caveats: With a few thousand shared public clonotypes, persistent patients exceeded new patients, who shared over 850. It was in persistent disease that TRBV28, TRBJ1-2 and TRBJ2-5 were favored. Persistent-disease Graves' patients showed less TCR diversity than new cases.

This TCR derives from a female donor with Graves disease. The source was peripheral blood mononuclear cells (PBMCs), collected when the disease was refractory, from a patient treated with antithyroid drugs. V gene TRBV11-2 combines with J gene TRBJ2-7; D unresolved. The CDR3 DNA follows: TGTGCCAGCAGCCCCGAAATGGGGAACGAGCAGTACTTC. Translated, it gives CASSPEMGNEQYF.